This record looks at one T cell receptor (beta chain) sequence and its context. These data belong to a study of blood T cell repertoires in COVID-19. Study information: Material from acute and convalescent COVID-19 was sourced from the United States, Italy and Spain. PBMCs, B-cell-depleted T cells, or T cells provided the cDNA or gDNA that made up the material.

Authors' analysis steps: It was from reference gene primer amplification that nucleated cell counts were estimated. TCRdb keeps only in-frame clones here, not all; method: immunoSEQ multiplex PCR. V, J and clone size were drawn from that table, and D and trimming were deduced from the DNA. The table lists roughly 130,000 clones, roughly 80% of them singletons. CDR1 SGHRS and CDR2 YFSETQ come from the germline V gene. V was shortened by 0 bases and J by 2 bases, with 8 bases between the two germline ends. The CDR3 consists of 14 residues. Material for sequencing was peripheral blood. The chain links TRBV5-1 to TRBJ1-1; D ambiguous. The TCR was taken from a woman aged 50 to 65 with acute or convalescent COVID-19. The CDR3 sequence is CASSLAAANTEAFF. DNA for the CDR3: TGCGCCAGCAGCTTGGCGGCGGCTAACACTGAAGCTTTCTTT.